This T cell receptor beta chain was observed in a study of blood T cells in healthy people across ages. In regard to this clonotype: Its antigen is undetermined.

General study results and limits: Investigators viewed diversity estimates from one million T cells as underestimates, the study reported. Older age coincided with a roughly linear decline in TCR beta diversity per million T cells.

The authors ran a second PCR of 7 to 11 cycles using a sample-barcoded 5' primer and a J-beta primer mix. One entry per CDR3 protein, called by TCRdb with MiXCR from the 5' RACE reads. The sample has around 700,000 distinct CDR3 sequences, 20% to 30% seen once. This CDR3 is built from 14 residues. From germline, CDR1 is SQVTM and CDR2 ANQGSEA. V shed 6 bases and J shed 2 bases, with 16 bases lying between them. The same sample was also studied in work on T cells of mothers and their children. Per that study: A few healthy Caucasian mothers served as donors, and their six children did as well. The yield was over 9 million TCR beta CDR3 reads from each mother and a few million from each child.

V is TRBV29-1 and J is TRBJ2-5; no definite D call. The sequence was collected from a boy younger than 18 in good health. The sequencing sample was made of blood. CDR3 in amino acids: CSVRLGIFQETQYF. The CDR3 nucleotides read TGCAGCGTCCGCTTAGGGATTTTTCAAGAGACCCAGTACTTC. The full variable domain, completed using reference TRBV29-1 and TRBJ2-5, is SAVISQKPSRDICQRGTSLTIQCQVDSQVTMMFWYRQQPGQSLTLIATANQGSEATYESGFVIDKFPISRPNLTFSTLTVSNMSPEDSSIYLCSVRLGIFQETQYFGPGTRLLVL.